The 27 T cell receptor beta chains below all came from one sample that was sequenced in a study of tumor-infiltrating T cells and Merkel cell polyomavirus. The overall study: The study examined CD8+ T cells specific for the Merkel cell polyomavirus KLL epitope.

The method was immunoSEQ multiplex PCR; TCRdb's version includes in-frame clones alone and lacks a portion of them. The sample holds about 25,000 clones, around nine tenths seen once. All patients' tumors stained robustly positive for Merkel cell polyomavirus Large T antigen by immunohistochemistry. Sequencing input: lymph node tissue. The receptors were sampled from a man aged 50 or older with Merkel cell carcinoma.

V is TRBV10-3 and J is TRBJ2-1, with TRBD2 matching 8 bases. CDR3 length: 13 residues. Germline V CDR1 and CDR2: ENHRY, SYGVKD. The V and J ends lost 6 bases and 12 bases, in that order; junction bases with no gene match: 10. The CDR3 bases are TGTGCCATCAGCACCGACCGGACTAGCCGGCAGTTCTTC. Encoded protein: CAISTDRTSRQFF.

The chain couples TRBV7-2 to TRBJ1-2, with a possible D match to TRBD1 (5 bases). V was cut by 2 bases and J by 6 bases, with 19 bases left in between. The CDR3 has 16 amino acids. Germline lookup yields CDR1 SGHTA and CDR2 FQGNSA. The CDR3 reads CASSLPPWLRGDGYTF. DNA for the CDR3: TGTGCCAGCAGCTTACCCCCTTGGCTCCGGGGGGATGGCTACACCTTC.

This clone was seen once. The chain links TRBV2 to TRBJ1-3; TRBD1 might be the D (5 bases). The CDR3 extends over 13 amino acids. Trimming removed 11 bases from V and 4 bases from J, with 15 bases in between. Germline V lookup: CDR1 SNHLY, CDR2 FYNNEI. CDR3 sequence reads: CAGTTVSGNTIYF. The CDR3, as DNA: TGTGCCGGAACGACAGTGTCCGGAAACACCATATATTTT.

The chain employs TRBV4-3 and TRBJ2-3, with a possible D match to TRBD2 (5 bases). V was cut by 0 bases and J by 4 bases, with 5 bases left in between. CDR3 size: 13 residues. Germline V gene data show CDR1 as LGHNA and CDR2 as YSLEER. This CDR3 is CASSQDSADTQYF. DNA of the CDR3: TGCGCCAGCAGCCAAGATAGCGCAGATACGCAGTATTTT.

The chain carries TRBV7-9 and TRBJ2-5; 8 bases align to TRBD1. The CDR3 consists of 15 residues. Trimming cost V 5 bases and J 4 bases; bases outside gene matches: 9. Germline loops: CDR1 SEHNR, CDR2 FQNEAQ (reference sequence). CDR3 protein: CASSVRDRNIETQYF. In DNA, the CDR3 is TGTGCCAGCAGCGTACGGGACAGGAATATAGAGACCCAGTACTTC. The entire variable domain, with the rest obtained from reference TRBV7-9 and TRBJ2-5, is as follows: DTGVSQNPRHKITKRGQNVTFRCDPISEHNRLYWYRQTLGQGPEFLTYFQNEAQLEKSRLLSDRFSAERPKGSFSTLEIQRTEQGDSAMYLCASSVRDRNIETQYFGPGTRLLVL.

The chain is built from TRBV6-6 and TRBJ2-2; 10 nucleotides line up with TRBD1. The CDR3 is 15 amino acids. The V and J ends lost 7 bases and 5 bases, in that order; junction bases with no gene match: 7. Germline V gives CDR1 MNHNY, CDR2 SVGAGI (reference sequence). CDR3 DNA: TGTGCCAGCAATCCGGACAGGGGGGGAACCGGGGAGCTGTTTTTT. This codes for CASNPDRGGTGELFF.

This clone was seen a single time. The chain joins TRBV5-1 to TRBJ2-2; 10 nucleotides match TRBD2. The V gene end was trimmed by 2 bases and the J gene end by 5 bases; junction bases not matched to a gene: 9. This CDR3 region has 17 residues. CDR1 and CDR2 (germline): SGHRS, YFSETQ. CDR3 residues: CASSLGASGRYTGELFF. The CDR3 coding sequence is TGCGCCAGCAGCTTAGGGGCTAGCGGGAGATATACCGGGGAGCTGTTTTTT.

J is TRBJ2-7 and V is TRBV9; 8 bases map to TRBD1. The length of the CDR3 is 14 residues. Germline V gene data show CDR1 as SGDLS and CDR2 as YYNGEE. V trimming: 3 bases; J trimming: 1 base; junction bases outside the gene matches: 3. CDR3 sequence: CASSEGQESYEQYF. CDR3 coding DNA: TGTGCCAGCAGCGAGGGACAGGAGTCCTACGAGCAGTACTTC.

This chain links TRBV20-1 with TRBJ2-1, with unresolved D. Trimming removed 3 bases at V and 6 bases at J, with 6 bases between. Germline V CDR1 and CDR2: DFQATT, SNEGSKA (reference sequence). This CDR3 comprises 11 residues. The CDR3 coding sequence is TGCAGTGCTAGGAGATCCAATGAGCAGTTCTTC. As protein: CSARRSNEQFF.

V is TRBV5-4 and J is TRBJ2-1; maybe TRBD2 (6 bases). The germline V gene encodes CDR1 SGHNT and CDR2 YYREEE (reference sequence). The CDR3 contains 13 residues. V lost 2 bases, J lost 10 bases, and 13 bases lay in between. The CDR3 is CASSFRTSWEQFF. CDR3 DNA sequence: TGTGCCAGCAGCTTTCGAACTAGCTGGGAGCAGTTCTTC.

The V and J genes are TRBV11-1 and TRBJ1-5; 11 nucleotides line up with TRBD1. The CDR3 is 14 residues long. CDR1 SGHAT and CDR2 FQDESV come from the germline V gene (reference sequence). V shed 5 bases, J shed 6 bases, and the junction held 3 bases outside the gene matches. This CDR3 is CASSPGQGAQPQHF. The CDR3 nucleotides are TGTGCCAGCAGCCCTGGACAGGGGGCTCAGCCCCAGCATTTT. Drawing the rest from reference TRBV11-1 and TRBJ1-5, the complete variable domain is EAEVAQSPRYKITEKSQAVAFWCDPISGHATLYWYRQILGQGPELLVQFQDESVVDDSQLPKDRFSAERLKGVDSTLKIQPAELGDSAMYLCASSPGQGAQPQHFGDGTRLSIL.

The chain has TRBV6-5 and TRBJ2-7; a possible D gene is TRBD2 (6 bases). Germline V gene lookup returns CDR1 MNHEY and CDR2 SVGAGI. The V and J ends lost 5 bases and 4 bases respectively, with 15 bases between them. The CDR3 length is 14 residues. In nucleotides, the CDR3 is TGTGCCAGCAGTGAGTCCGGGAGAGGTTACGAGCAGTACTTC. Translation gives CASSESGRGYEQYF.

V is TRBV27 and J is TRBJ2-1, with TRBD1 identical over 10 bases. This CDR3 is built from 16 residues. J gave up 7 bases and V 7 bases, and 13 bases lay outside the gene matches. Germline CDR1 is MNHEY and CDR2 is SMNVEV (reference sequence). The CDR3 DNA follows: TGTGCCAGCACTCGTGAGACAGGGGGCCGAGCGAATGAGCAGTTCTTC. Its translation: CASTRETGGRANEQFF.

The CDR3 loop is CASSRGGSQETQYF. The DNA for the CDR3 is TGTGCCAGCAGCCGGGGGGGGTCTCAAGAGACCCAGTACTTC. This chain connects TRBV7-2 to TRBJ2-5; 8 nucleotides line up with TRBD2. Trimming cost V 5 bases and J 2 bases; bases outside gene matches: 4. This CDR3 has 14 residues. Germline CDR1 reads SGHTA; CDR2 reads FQGNSA. Full variable domain (remainder filled in from reference TRBV7-2 and TRBJ2-5): GAGVSQSPSNKVTEKGKDVELRCDPISGHTALYWYRQSLGQGLEFLIYFQGNSAPDKSGLPSDRFSAERTGGSVSTLTIQRTQQEDSAVYLCASSRGGSQETQYFGPGTRLLVL.

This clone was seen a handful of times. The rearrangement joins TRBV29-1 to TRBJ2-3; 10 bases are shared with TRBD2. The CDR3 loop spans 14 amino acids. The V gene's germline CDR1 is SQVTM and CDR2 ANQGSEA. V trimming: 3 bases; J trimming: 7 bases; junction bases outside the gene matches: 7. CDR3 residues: CSVDPGLASNTQYF. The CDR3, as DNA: TGCAGCGTTGACCCGGGACTAGCGTCCAATACGCAGTATTTT.

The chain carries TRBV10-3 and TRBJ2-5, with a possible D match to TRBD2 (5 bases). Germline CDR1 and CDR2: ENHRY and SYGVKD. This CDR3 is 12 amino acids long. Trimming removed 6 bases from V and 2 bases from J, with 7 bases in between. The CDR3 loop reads CAIRSGQETQYF. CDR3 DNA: TGTGCCATCAGGAGCGGACAAGAGACCCAGTACTTC.

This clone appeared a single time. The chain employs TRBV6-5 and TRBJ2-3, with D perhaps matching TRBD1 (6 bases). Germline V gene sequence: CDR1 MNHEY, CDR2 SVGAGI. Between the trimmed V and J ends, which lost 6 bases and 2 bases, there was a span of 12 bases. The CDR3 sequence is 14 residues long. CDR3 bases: TGTGCCAGCAGAGTGACAGGATTCACAGATACGCAGTATTTT. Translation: CASRVTGFTDTQYF.

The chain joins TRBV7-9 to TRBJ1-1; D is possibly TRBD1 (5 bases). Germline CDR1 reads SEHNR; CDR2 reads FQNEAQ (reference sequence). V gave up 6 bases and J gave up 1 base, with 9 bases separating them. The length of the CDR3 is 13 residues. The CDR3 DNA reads TGTGCCAGCAGTACTACAGGGAACACTGAAGCTTTCTTT. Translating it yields CASSTTGNTEAFF.

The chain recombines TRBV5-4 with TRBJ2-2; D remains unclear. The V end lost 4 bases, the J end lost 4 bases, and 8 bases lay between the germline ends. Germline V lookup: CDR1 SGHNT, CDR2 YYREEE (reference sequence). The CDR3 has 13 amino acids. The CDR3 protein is CASSPIPTGELFF. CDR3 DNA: TGTGCCAGCAGCCCCATCCCCACCGGGGAGCTGTTTTTT.

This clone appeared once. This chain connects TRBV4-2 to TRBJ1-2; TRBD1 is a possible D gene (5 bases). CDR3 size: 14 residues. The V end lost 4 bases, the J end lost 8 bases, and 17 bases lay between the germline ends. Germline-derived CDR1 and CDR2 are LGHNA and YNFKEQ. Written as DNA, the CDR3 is TGTGCCAGCAGCCGCGCGGGGGACGGCGGAGGCTACACCTTC. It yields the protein CASSRAGDGGGYTF.

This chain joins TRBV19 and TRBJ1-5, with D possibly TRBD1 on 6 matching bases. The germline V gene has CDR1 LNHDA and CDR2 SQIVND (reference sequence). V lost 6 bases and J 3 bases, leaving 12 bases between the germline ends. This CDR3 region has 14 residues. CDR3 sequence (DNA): TGTGCCAGTAGAGACTCAGGGGCCAATCAGCCCCAGCATTTT. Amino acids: CASRDSGANQPQHF. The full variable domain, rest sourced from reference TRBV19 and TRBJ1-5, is DGGITQSPKYLFRKEGQNVTLSCEQNLNHDAMYWYRQDPGQGLRLIYYSQIVNDFQKGDIAEGYSVSREKKESFPLTVTSAQKNPTAFYLCASRDSGANQPQHFGDGTRLSIL.

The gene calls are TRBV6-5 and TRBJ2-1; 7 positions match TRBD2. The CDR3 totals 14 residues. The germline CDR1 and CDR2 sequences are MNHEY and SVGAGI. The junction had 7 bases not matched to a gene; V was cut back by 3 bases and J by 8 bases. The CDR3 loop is CASSYLGLADEQFF. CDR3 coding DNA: TGTGCCAGCAGTTATTTGGGTCTAGCGGATGAGCAGTTCTTC.

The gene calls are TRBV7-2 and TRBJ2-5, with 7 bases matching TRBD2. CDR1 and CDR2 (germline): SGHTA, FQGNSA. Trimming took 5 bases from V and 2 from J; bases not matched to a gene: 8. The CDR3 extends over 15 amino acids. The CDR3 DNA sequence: TGTGCCAGCAGCCCACCAACGGGGGGTCAAGAGACCCAGTACTTC. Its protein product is CASSPPTGGQETQYF.

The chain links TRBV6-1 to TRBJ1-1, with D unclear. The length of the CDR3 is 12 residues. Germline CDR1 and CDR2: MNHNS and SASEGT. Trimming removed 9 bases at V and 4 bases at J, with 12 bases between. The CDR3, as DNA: TGTGCCAGTCGGGCGGGGTCCACTGAAGCTTTCTTT. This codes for CASRAGSTEAFF.

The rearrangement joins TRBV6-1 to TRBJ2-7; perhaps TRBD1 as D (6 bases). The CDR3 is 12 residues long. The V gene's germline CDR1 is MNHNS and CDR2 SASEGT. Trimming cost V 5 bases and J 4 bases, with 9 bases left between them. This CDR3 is CASSIQGYEQYF. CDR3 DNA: TGTGCCAGCAGTATACAGGGTTACGAGCAGTACTTC.

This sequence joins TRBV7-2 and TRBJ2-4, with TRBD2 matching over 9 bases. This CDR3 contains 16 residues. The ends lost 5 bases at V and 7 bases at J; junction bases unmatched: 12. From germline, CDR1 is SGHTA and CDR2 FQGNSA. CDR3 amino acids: CASSTDGTSNWNIQYF. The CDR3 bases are TGTGCCAGCAGCACCGATGGGACTAGCAATTGGAACATTCAGTACTTC.

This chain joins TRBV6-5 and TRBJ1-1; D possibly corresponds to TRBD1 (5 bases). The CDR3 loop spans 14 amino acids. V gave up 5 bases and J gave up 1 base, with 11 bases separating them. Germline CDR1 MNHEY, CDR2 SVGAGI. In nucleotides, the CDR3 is TGTGCCAGCAGTCGGGACTGGGCGAACACTGAAGCTTTCTTT. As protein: CASSRDWANTEAFF.